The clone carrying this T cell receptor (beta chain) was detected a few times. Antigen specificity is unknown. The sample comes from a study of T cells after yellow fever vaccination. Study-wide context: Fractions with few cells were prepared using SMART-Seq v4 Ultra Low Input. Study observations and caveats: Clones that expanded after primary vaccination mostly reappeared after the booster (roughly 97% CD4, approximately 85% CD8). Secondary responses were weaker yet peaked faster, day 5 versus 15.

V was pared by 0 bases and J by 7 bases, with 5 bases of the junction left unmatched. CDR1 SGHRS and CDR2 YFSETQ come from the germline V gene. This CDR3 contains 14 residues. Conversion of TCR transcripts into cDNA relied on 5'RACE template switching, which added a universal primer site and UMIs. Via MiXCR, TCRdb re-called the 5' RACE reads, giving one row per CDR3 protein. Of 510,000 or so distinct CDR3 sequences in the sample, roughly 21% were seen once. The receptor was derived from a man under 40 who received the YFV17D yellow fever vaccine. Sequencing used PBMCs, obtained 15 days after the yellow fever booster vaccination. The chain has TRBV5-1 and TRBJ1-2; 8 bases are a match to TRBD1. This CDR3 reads CASSLGDRYSGYTF. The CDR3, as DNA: TGCGCCAGCAGCTTGGGGGACAGGTACTCTGGCTACACCTTC.